At least ten counts were recorded for the clone carrying this T cell receptor beta chain. Antigen specificity is unknown. Trimming cost V 0 bases and J 3 bases, with 8 bases left between them. Per germline, CDR1 MGHRA and CDR2 YSYEKL. This CDR3 spans 14 amino acids. These data belong to a study of response to subunit inactivated influenza vaccine. TCRdb fed the RT-PCR reads into MiXCR, producing one record per CDR3 protein. The table shows more than 400,000 distinct CDR3 sequences, with roughly 9.7% occurring only once. Whole-study results and caveats: The authors put forward the suggestion that each seasonal influenza vaccination may bring in only a limited number of new T cells.

The specimen was PBMCs from blood, collected 40 to 50 days after vaccination. The TCR originated in a man aged 45-65 years who received an inactivated influenza vaccine. V is TRBV4-1 and J is TRBJ1-1; D might be TRBD1 (5 bases). Written as DNA, the CDR3 is TGCGCCAGCAGCCAAGACAGGGTATACACTGAAGCTTTCTTT. Translated: CASSQDRVYTEAFF.